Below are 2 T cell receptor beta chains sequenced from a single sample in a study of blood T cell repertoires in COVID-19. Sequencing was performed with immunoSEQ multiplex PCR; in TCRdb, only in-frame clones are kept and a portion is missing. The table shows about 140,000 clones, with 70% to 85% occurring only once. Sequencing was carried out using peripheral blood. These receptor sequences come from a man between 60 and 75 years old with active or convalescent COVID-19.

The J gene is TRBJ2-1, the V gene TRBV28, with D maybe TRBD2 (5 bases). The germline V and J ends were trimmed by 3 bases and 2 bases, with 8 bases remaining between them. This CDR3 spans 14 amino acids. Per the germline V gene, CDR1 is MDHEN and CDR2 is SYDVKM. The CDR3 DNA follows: TGTGCCAGCAGTTTGACTAACACCTACAATGAGCAGTTCTTC. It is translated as CASSLTNTYNEQFF.

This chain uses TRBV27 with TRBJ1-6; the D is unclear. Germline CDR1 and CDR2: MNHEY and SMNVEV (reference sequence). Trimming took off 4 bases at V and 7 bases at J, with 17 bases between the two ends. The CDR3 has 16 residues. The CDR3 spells CASSSYKRTGNSPLHF. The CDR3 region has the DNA TGTGCCAGCAGTTCTTATAAGAGGACGGGAAATTCACCCCTCCACTTT.